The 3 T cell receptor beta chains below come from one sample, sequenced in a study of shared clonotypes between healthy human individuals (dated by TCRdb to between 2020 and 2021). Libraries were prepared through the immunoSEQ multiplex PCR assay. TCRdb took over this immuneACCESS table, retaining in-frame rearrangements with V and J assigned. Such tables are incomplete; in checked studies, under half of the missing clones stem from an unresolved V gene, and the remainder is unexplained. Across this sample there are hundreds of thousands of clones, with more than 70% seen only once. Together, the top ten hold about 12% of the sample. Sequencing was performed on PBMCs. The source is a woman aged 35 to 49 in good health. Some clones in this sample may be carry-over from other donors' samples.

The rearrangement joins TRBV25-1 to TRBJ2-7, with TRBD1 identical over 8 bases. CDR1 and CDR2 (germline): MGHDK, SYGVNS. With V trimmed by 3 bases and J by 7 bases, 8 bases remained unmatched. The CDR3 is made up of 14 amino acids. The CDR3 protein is CASSEAGGAREQYF. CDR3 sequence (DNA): TGTGCCAGCAGTGAGGCAGGGGGCGCGAGGGAGCAGTACTTC.

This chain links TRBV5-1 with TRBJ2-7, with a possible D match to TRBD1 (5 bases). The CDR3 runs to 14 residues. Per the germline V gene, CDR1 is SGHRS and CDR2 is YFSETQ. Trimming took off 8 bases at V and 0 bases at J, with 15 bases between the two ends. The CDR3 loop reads CASQTEPYSYEQYF. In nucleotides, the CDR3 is TGCGCCAGTCAGACAGAACCCTACTCCTACGAGCAGTACTTC.

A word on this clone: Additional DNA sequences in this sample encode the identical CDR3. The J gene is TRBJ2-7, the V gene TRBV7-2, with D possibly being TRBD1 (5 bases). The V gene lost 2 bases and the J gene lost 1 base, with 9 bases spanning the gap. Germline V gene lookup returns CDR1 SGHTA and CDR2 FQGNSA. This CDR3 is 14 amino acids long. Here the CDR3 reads CASSLSGISYEQYF. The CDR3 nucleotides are TGTGCCAGCAGCTTATCAGGGATTTCCTACGAGCAGTACTTC. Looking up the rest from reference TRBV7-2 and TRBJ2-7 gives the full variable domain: GAGVSQSPSNKVTEKGKDVELRCDPISGHTALYWYRQSLGQGLEFLIYFQGNSAPDKSGLPSDRFSAERTGGSVSTLTIQRTQQEDSAVYLCASSLSGISYEQYFGPGTRLTVT.